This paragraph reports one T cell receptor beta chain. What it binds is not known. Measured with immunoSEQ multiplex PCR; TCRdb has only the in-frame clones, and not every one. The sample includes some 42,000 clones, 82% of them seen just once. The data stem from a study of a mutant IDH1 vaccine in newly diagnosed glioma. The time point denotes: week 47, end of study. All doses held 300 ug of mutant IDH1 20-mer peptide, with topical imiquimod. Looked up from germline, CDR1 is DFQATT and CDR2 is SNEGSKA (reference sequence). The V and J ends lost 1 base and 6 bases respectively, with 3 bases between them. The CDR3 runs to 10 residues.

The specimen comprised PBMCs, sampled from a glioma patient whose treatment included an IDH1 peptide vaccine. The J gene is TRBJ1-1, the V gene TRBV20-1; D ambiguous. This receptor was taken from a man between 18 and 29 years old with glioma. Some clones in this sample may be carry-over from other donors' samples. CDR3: CSARVPEAFF. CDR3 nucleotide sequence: TGCAGTGCTAGAGTCCCTGAAGCTTTCTTT.